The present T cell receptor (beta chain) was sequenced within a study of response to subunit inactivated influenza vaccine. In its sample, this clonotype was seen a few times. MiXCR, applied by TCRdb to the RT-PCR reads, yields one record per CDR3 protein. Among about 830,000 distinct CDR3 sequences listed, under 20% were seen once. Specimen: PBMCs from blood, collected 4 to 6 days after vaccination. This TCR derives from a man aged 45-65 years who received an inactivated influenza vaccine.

This CDR3 reads CAISVPEDETQYF. In nucleotides, the CDR3 is TGTGCCATCAGTGTTCCGGAGGATGAGACCCAGTACTTC. The chain combines TRBV10-3 with TRBJ2-5; tentatively, D is TRBD2 (5 bases). From germline, CDR1 is ENHRY and CDR2 SYGVKD. V was trimmed by 4 bases and J by 5 bases, leaving 11 bases between them. The CDR3 contains 13 residues.